The clone carrying this TCR delta chain was picked up a small number of times. These data come from a study of gamma-delta T cells after stem cell transplantation. TCRdb ran CATT on the RT-PCR reads. The table includes 1,000 or so delta-chain clones, around 12% detected once. The receptor was isolated from a human donor. It is not recorded whose cells these are; they may come from a transplant donor. Sequenced material: gamma-delta T cells.

CDR3 amino acids: CALGELGAPHWGSTDKLIF. CDR3 DNA: TGTGCTCTTGGGGAACTAGGAGCGCCCCACTGGGGGTCTACCGATAAACTCATCTTT. V usage is TRDV1 and J usage is TRDJ1, with TRDD3 matching 8 bases. With V trimmed by 0 bases and J by 2 bases, 14 bases remained unmatched. Per the germline V gene, CDR1 is TSWWSYY and CDR2 is QGS. The CDR3 has 19 residues.